Listed below are T cell receptor beta chains from one sample, sequenced in a study of T-cell reconstitution after alpha-beta-depleted transplantation in children. A single record per CDR3 protein comes from TCRdb applying MiXCR to the PCR reads. The table records 90,000 to 130,000 distinct CDR3 sequences, 10% of them present only once. The sample here was PBMCs from the stem cell graft donor, taken from the stem cell graft. The receptors were gathered from a human donor who donated a stem cell graft to a child with acute lymphoblastic leukemia. Both conserved end residues are part of each CDR3. The D gene is left open where the match is weak. Some rows mark clone size as missing; the rest say once, few, many or name a class of expanded clone.

CASSVATESWDNEQFF TGTGCCAGCAGCGTAGCCACGGAGAGTTGGGACAATGAGCAGTTCTTC TRBV9 16 many . TRBJ2-1
CASSLARNSNQPQHF TGCGCCAGCAGCTTGGCCAGAAATAGCAATCAGCCCCAGCATTTT TRBV5-1 15 many . TRBJ1-5
CASSLGQTPQAEQFF TGTGCCAGCAGCTTAGGTCAGACCCCACAGGCTGAGCAGTTCTTC TRBV7-2 15 many . TRBJ2-1
CASSLPADTHLHDEQFF TGTGCCAGCAGCTTACCGGCTGACACGCACCTTCACGATGAGCAGTTCTTC TRBV7-2 17 many . TRBJ2-1
CASSFRTGGYNEQFF TGTGCCAGCAGTTTCAGGACAGGGGGATACAATGAGCAGTTCTTC TRBV12-3/TRBV12-4 15 many TRBD1 TRBJ2-1
CASTLRSSGYAKNIQYF TGTGCCAGCACCCTACGGTCGTCAGGGTACGCCAAAAACATTCAGTACTTC TRBV12-3/TRBV12-4 17 many . TRBJ2-4
CASSPGTSGVEQYF TGTGCCAGCTCACCAGGGACTAGCGGGGTCGAGCAGTACTTC TRBV18 14 many TRBD2 TRBJ2-7
CASSQGLAGNNEQFF TGTGCCAGCAGCCAGGGACTAGCGGGAAACAATGAGCAGTTCTTC TRBV3-1 15 many TRBD2 TRBJ2-1
CASSLAGTGVLGGNEQFF TGCGCCAGCAGCTTGGCCGGGACAGGGGTTTTAGGGGGCAATGAGCAGTTCTTC TRBV5-1 18 many TRBD1 TRBJ2-1
CSARASGRAGEQFF TGCAGTGCTAGAGCTAGCGGGAGGGCGGGTGAGCAGTTCTTC TRBV20-1 14 many TRBD2 TRBJ2-1
CASSPRQGGTYEQYF TGCGCCAGCAGCCCGCGACAGGGAGGAACCTACGAGCAGTACTTC TRBV5-1 15 many . TRBJ2-7
CAISELDEQYF TGTGCCATCAGTGAGCTTGACGAGCAGTACTTC TRBV10-3 11 many . TRBJ2-7
CASSTTDRETDTQYF TGTGCCAGCTCTACCACGGACAGGGAGACAGATACGCAGTATTTT TRBV18 15 many TRBD1 TRBJ2-3
CASSVEGLGTDTQYF TGTGCCAGCAGCGTAGAGGGTCTGGGGACAGATACGCAGTATTTT TRBV9 15 many . TRBJ2-3
CASSYSRLAEIDTDTQYF TGTGCCAGCAGTTACAGTAGACTAGCGGAAATTGACACAGATACGCAGTATTTT TRBV6-2/TRBV6-3 18 many TRBD2 TRBJ2-3
CAARVSRFANTGELFF TGTGCTGCCCGTGTTTCAAGGTTCGCGAACACCGGGGAGCTGTTTTTT TRBV6-1 16 many . TRBJ2-2
CASSQDRDRSLHF TGCGCCAGCAGCCAAGATCGGGACAGGTCACTCCACTTT TRBV4-3 13 . TRBD1 TRBJ1-6
CASTLGSSYNEQFF TGTGCCAGCACCCTAGGCAGCTCTTACAATGAGCAGTTCTTC TRBV11-2 14 many . TRBJ2-1
CASSQEYHGASEQYF TGTGCCAGCAGCCAAGAATATCACGGAGCGTCCGAGCAGTACTTC TRBV14 15 many . TRBJ2-7
CASSLDGSMNTEAFF TGCGCCAGCAGCTTGGACGGTTCAATGAACACTGAAGCTTTCTTT TRBV5-1 15 many . TRBJ1-1
CSARAGTRDQPQHF TGCAGTGCCAGGGCGGGGACCAGGGATCAGCCCCAGCATTTT TRBV20-1 14 few . TRBJ1-5
CASSQEVRRGRGYTF TGCGCCAGCAGCCAAGAAGTACGGCGGGGGAGAGGCTACACCTTC TRBV4-3 15 . . TRBJ1-2
CASSVRRTTGKRRATDTQYF TGTGCCAGCAGCGTACGGAGGACCACGGGGAAAAGACGGGCCACAGATACGCAGTATTTT TRBV9 20 many . TRBJ2-3
CASSLLKSGTSRRGANYNEQFF TGTGCCAGCAGCTTACTGAAGAGTGGGACAAGCCGTCGGGGGGCAAATTACAATGAGCAGTTCTTC TRBV7-2 22 many . TRBJ2-1